This TCR beta chain was identified in a study of identical twins. Findings and limits, study-wide: For zero-insertion analyses, partial confounding could come from invariant MAIT and iNKT cells. Not following the same donors, the study drew its conclusions from cross-sectional statistical analysis.

Template switching added a universal primer site, and cDNA bore unique molecular identifiers. Each CDR3 protein gets one entry after TCRdb re-called the 5' RACE reads with MiXCR. The profile shows 700,000 or so distinct CDR3 sequences, 8% to 9% of them singletons. Germline V gene data show CDR1 as SGHAT and CDR2 as FQNNGV. This CDR3 spans 14 amino acids. Trimming removed 0 bases from V and 3 bases from J, with 6 bases in between. This clonotype occurred a few times. What it binds is unknown. Each donor (without exception) was a healthy Caucasian. A further study also used this sample, focusing on yellow fever vaccine responses in identical twins.

Sequenced input: PBMCs. The chain uses TRBV11-2 and TRBJ2-1; D uncertain. The receptor's source is a woman under 30 in good health. CDR3 sequence (DNA): TGTGCCAGCAGCTTAGACCTAGTCTACAATGAGCAGTTCTTC. The encoded protein is CASSLDLVYNEQFF. Full variable domain (missing parts from reference TRBV11-2 and TRBJ2-1): EAGVAQSPRYKIIEKRQSVAFWCNPISGHATLYWYQQILGQGPKLLIQFQNNGVVDDSQLPKDRFSAERLKGVDSTLKIQPAKLEDSAVYLCASSLDLVYNEQFFGPGTRLTVL.